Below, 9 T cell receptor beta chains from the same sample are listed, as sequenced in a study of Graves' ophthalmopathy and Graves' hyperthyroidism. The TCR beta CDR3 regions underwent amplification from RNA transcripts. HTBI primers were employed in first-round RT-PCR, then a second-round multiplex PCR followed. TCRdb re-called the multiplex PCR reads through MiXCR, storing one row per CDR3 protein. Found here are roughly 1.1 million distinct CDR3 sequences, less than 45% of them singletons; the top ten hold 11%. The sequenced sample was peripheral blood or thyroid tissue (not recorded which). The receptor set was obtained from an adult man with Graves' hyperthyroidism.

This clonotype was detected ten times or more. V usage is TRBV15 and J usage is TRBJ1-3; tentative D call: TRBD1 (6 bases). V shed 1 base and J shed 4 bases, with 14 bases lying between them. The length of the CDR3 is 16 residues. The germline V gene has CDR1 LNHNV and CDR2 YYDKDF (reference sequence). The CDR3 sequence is CATSRVLMGAGNTIYF. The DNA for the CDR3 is TGTGCCACCAGCAGAGTCTTGATGGGGGCGGGAAACACCATATATTTT. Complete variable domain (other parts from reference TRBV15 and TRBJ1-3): DAMVIQNPRYQVTQFGKPVTLSCSQTLNHNVMYWYQQKSSQAPKLLFHYYDKDFNNEADTPDNFQSRRPNTSFCFLDIRSPGLGDTAMYLCATSRVLMGAGNTIYFGEGSWLTVV.

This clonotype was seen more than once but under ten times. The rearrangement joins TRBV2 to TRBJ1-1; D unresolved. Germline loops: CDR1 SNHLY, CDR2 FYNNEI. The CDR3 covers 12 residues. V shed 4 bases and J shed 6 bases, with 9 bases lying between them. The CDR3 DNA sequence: TGTGCCAGCAGTGGCACTGTAGCTGAAGCTTTCTTT. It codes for CASSGTVAEAFF.

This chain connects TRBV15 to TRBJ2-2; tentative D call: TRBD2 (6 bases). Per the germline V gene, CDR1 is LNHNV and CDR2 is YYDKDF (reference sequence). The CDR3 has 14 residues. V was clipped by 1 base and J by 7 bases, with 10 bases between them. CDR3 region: CATSRGGAGGELFF. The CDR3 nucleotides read TGTGCCACCAGCAGAGGGGGAGCGGGCGGGGAGCTGTTTTTT.

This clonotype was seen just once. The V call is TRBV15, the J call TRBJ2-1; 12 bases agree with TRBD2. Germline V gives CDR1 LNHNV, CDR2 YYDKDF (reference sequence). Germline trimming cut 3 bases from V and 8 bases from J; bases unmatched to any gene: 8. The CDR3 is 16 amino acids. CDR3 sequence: CATSSGLAGGGDEQFF. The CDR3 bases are TGTGCCACCAGCAGCGGCCTAGCGGGGGGGGGGGATGAGCAGTTCTTC.

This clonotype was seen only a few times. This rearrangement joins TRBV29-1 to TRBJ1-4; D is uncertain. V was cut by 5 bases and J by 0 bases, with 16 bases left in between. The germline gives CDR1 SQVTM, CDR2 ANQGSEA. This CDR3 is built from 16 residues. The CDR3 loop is CSVPLSSAATNEKLFF. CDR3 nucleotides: TGCAGCGTTCCTCTTAGTTCGGCCGCAACTAATGAAAAACTGTTTTTT. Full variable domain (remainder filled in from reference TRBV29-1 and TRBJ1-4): SAVISQKPSRDICQRGTSLTIQCQVDSQVTMMFWYRQQPGQSLTLIATANQGSEATYESGFVIDKFPISRPNLTFSTLTVSNMSPEDSSIYLCSVPLSSAATNEKLFFGSGTQLSVL.

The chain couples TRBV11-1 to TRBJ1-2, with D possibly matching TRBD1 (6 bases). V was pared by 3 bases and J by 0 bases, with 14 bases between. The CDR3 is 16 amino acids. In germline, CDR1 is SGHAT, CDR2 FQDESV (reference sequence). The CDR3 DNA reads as TGTGCCAGCAGCTTTACCCGGGACAATTCTAACTATGGCTACACCTTC. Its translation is CASSFTRDNSNYGYTF.

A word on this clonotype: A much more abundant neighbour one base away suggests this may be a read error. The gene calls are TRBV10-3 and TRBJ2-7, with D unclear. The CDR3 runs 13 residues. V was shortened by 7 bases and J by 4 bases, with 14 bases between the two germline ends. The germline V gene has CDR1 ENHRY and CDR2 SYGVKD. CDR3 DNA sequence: TGTGCCATCATGAGACATGACCTTTACGAGCAGTACTTC. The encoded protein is CAIMRHDLYEQYF.

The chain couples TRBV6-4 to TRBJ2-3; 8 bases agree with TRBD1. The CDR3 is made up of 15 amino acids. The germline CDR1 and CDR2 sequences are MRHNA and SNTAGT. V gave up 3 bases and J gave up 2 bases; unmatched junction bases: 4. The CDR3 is CASSETTGATDTQYF. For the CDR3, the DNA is TGTGCCAGCAGTGAGACGACAGGGGCCACAGATACGCAGTATTTT.

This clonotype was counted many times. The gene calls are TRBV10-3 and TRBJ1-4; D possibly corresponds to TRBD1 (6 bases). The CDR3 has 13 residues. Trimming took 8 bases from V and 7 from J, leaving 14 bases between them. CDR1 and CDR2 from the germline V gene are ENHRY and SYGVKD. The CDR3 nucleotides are TGTGCCATCGGTTCGGGGGGCGGTGAAAAACTGTTTTTT. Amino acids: CAIGSGGGEKLFF.